One and the same sample provided the 5 T cell receptor beta chains below, sequenced in a study of shared clonotypes between healthy human individuals. Assay: immunoSEQ multiplex PCR; the TCRdb copy retains only in-frame clones and omits some. The sample carries 2 million to 2.5 million clones, approximately 94% recorded once. Sample: naive CD4+ T cells from PBMCs. Indicated subset: CD45RA+ positively selected. Receptors were obtained from a man between 18 and 35 years old in good health. Some clones in this sample may be carry-over from other donors' samples.

The rearrangement links TRBV5-1 to TRBJ1-4; D possibly corresponds to TRBD1 (5 bases). CDR3 length: 14 residues. From germline, CDR1 is SGHRS and CDR2 YFSETQ. V lost 3 bases and J 2 bases, leaving 8 bases between the germline ends. The CDR3, as DNA: TGCGCCAGCAGCTGGGGGTCGACTAATGAAAAACTGTTTTTT. This gives the protein CASSWGSTNEKLFF. Variable domain in full (rest from reference TRBV5-1 and TRBJ1-4): KAGVTQTPRYLIKTRGQQVTLSCSPISGHRSVSWYQQTPGQGLQFLFEYFSETQRNKGNFPGRFSGRQFSNSRSEMNVSTLELGDSALYLCASSWGSTNEKLFFGSGTQLSVL.

The chain recombines TRBV6-8 with TRBJ2-1, with D tentatively TRBD2 (6 bases). The CDR3 totals 20 residues. V was pared by 2 bases and J by 0 bases, with 23 bases between. CDR1 and CDR2 from the germline V gene are MNHGY and SAAAGT. CDR3 sequence (DNA): TGTGCCAGCAGTTACCATCGGGACTCCCAAGACCTGAGCTCCTACAATGAGCAGTTCTTC. Translating gives CASSYHRDSQDLSSYNEQFF.

This clone was observed a single time. The V and J genes are TRBV7-3 and TRBJ1-2; 10 bases are a match to TRBD1. Germline loops: CDR1 SGHTA, CDR2 FQGTGA. The CDR3 runs 15 residues. Unmatched junction bases numbered 5, after V lost 3 bases and J lost 4 bases. CDR3 nucleotide sequence: TGTGCCAGCAGCTTGACAGGGGGCGCGAGCTATGGCTACACCTTC. Translating gives CASSLTGGASYGYTF.

V usage is TRBV5-1 and J usage is TRBJ2-3; D unclear. CDR3 length: 13 residues. Trimming removed 4 bases from V and 8 bases from J, with 14 bases in between. Germline V gene data show CDR1 as SGHRS and CDR2 as YFSETQ. The CDR3 DNA is TGCGCCAGCAGCGACCGACTGCCAGGTACGCAGTATTTT. Translated: CASSDRLPGTQYF.

The chain is built from TRBV28 and TRBJ2-3; 12 bases align to TRBD2. The CDR3 spans 14 residues. Trimming took 5 bases from V and 6 from J; bases not matched to a gene: 3. The germline CDR1 and CDR2 sequences are MDHEN and SYDVKM. The CDR3 DNA reads as TGTGCCAGCAGTCGACTAGCGGGAGCTGATACGCAGTATTTT. Its translation: CASSRLAGADTQYF.